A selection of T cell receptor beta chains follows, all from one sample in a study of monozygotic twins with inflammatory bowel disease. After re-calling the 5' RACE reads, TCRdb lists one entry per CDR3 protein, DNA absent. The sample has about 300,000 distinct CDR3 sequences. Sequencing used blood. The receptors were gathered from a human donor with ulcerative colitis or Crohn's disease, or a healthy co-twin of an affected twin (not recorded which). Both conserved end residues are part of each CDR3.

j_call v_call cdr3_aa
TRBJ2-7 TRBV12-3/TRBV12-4 CASSLVFGSEQYF
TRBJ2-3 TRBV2 CASTRDRWTDTQYF
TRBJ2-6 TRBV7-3 CASSLAGTTSGANVLTF
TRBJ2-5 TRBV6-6 CASSYSISSGAQYF
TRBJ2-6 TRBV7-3 CASRRVGANVLTF
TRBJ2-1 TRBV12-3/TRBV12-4 CASTPQQGARNEQFF
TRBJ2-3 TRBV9 CASSVSSGRAEDTQYF
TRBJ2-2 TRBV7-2 CASSLVAGSNTGELFF
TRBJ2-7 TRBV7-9 CASSSRTGGLPEQYF
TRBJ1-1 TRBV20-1 CSALKAGPGASIEAFF
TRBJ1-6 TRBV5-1 CASSLSQTKTDSPLHF
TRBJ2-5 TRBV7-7 CASSLAQAGEETQYF
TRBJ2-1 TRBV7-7 CASSLSGTLNEQFF
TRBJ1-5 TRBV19 CASSIVVRGSYQHF
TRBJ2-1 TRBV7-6 CASSATGTAYNEQFF
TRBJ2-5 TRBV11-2 CASSFPSGTSGSYQETQYF
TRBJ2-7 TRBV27 CASSQGTGQFEQYF
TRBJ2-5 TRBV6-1 CASSGPSNGETQYF
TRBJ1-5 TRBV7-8 CASSPRDGYQPQHF
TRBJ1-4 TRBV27 CASSLFGGSEKLFF
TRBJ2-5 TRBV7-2 CASSSPLGTQYF
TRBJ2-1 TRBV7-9 CATDRVNEQFF
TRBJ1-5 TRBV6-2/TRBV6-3 CASSRTAGMRPQHF
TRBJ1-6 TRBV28 CASSLFQGAGSPLHF
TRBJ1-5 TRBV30 CAWSVRISNQPQHF
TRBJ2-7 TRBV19 CASSINAGTPYEQYF
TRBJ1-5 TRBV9 CASSAVDSPQPQHF
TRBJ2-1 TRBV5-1 CASSRDRAYNEQFF
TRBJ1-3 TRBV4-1 CASSQTLDSGNTIYF